This TCR beta chain was identified in a study of identical twins. The study's findings and limits: The study found that models underestimated out-of-frame TCR alpha sharing in monozygotic twins.

Every one of the donors was a healthy Caucasian. TCRdb itself ran the 5' RACE reads through MiXCR, one entry per CDR3 protein. The sample yields about 700,000 distinct CDR3 sequences, roughly 6% seen once. This clonotype appeared many times. Its antigen remains unknown. Trimming cost V 0 bases and J 0 bases; bases outside gene matches: 4. CDR3 length equals 17 residues. Germline lookup yields CDR1 SGDLS and CDR2 YYNGEE. Material for sequencing was naive T cells sorted from blood. This sequence was found in a young man in good health. The chain carries TRBV9 and TRBJ2-1; the match to TRBD2 covers 9 bases. CDR3 DNA sequence: TGTGCCAGCAGCGTAGGGCTAGCGGGAAGCTCCTACAATGAGCAGTTCTTC. It encodes CASSVGLAGSSYNEQFF. Based on the CDR3 plus reference TRBV9 and TRBJ2-1, the full variable domain is DSGVTQTPKHLITATGQRVTLRCSPRSGDLSVYWYQQSLDQGLQFLIQYYNGEERAKGNILERFSAQQFPDLHSELNLSSLELGDSALYFCASSVGLAGSSYNEQFFGPGTRLTVL.